Detailed here is one T cell receptor (beta chain). This sample stems from a study of blood T cell repertoires in COVID-19. At the level of the study: The samples span acute and convalescent COVID-19 from the United States, Italy and Spain. The analysed material was cDNA or gDNA that came from T cells, B-cell-depleted T cells, or PBMCs.

In the authors' methods: It was from reference gene primer amplification that nucleated cell counts were estimated. Libraries were prepared by immunoSEQ multiplex PCR; TCRdb keeps only in-frame clonotypes and omits some of them. V, J and clone size are those of that table, while D and trimming were read from the DNA. The sample lists about 60,000 clones; approximately 79% were seen once. This sequence was found in a human donor in a cohort sampled during active COVID-19. The sequenced sample was peripheral blood.

Here the CDR3 reads CASSPGTSGNQETQYF. The CDR3 bases are TGTGCCAGCAGCCCCGGGACTAGCGGAAATCAAGAGACCCAGTACTTC. The J gene is TRBJ2-5, the V gene TRBV11-2, with 11 bases fitting TRBD2. Germline V gene sequence: CDR1 SGHAT, CDR2 FQNNGV. The CDR3 is made up of 16 amino acids. With 5 bases clipped from V and 2 bases from J, the junction kept 7 bases outside the gene matches.